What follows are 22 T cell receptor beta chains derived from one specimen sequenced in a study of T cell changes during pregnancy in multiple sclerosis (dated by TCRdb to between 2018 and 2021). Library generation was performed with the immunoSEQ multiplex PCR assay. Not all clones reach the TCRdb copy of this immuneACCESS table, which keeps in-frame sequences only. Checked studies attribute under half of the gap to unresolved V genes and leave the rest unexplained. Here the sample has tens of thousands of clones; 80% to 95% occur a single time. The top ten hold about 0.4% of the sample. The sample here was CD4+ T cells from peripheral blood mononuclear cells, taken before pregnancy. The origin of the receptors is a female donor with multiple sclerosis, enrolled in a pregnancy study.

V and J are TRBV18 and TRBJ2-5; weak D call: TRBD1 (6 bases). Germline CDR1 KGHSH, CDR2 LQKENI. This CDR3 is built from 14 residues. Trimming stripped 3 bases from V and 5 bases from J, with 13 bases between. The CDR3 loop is CASSPLQGTETQYF. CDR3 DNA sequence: TGTGCCAGCTCACCTCTACAGGGAACGGAGACCCAGTACTTC.

The CDR3 here is CASSYGTGLGTEAFF. The CDR3 coding sequence is TGTGCCAGCAGTTACGGAACGGGACTGGGGACTGAAGCTTTCTTT. This chain links TRBV6-6 with TRBJ1-1; D possibly corresponds to TRBD1 (5 bases). Trimming cost V 2 bases and J 5 bases, with 15 bases left between them. There are 15 residues in the CDR3. Germline values: CDR1 MNHNY, CDR2 SVGAGI (reference sequence).

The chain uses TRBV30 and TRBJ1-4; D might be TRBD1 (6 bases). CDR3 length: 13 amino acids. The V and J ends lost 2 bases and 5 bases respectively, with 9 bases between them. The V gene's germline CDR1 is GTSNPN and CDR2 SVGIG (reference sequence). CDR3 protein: CAWSHDRNEKLFF. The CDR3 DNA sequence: TGTGCCTGGAGTCACGACAGGAATGAAAAACTGTTTTTT.

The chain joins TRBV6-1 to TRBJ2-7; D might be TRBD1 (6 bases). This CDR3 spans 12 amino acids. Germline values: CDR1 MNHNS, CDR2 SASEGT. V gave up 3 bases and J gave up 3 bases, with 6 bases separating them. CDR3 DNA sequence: TGTGCCAGCAGTGACAGGGGCTACGAGCAGTACTTC. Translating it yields CASSDRGYEQYF.

The CDR3 coding sequence is TGTGCCAGCAGCCAAGATCCACGGGAGGGGCGGGTTAACTACGAGCAGTACTTC. Protein product: CASSQDPREGRVNYEQYF. This rearrangement joins TRBV14 to TRBJ2-7; TRBD2 aligns across 8 bases. The germline CDR1 and CDR2 sequences are SGHDN and FVKESK. This CDR3 has 18 amino acids. J was trimmed by 3 bases and V by 0 bases; bases with no gene match: 13.

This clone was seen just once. This CDR3 is CASSPRQSGYGYTF. CDR3 DNA sequence: TGCGCCAGCAGCCCCCGACAGAGTGGGTATGGCTACACCTTC. This chain uses TRBV4-3 with TRBJ1-2; D is possibly TRBD1 (5 bases). V lost 4 bases to trimming and J lost 5 bases, with 14 bases between them. The CDR3 covers 14 residues. Germline assignment: CDR1 LGHNA and CDR2 YSLEER.

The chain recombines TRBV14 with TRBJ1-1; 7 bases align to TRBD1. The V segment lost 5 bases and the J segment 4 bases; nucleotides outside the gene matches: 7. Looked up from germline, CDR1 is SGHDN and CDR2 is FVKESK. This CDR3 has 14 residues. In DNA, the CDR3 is TGTGCCAGCAGCAAACGACAGGGCCCCACTGAAGCTTTCTTT. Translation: CASSKRQGPTEAFF.

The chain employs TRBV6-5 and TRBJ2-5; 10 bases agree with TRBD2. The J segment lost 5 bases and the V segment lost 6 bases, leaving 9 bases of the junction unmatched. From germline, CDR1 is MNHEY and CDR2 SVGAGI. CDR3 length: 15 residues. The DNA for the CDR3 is TGTGCCAGCAGCCTGGCTAGCGGGAGTCGTGAGACCCAGTACTTC. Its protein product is CASSLASGSRETQYF.

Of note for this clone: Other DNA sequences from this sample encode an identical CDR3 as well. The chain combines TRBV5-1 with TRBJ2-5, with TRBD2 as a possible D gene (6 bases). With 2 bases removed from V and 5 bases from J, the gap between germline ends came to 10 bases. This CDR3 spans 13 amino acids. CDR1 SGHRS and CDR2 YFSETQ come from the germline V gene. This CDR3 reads CASSFGTGETQYF. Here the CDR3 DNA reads TGCGCCAGCAGCTTCGGGACTGGGGAGACCCAGTACTTC.

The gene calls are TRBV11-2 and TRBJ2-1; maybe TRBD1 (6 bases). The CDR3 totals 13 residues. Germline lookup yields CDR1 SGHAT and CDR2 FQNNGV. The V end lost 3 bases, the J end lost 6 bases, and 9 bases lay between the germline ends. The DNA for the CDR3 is TGTGCCAGCAGCTTGAGAGGGGGCAATGAGCAGTTCTTC. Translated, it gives CASSLRGGNEQFF.

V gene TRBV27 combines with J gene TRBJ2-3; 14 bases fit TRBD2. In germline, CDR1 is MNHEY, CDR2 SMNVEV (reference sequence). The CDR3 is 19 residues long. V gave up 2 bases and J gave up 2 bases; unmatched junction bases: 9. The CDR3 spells CASSLSPGTSGSSTDTQYF. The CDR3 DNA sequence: TGTGCCAGCAGTTTAAGCCCCGGGACTAGCGGGAGTTCCACAGATACGCAGTATTTT.

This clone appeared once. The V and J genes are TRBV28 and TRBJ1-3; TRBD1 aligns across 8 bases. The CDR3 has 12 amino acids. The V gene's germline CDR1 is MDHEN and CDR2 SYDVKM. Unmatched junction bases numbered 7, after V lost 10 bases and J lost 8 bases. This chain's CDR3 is CATLGQGYTIYF. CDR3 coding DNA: TGTGCCACCTTAGGACAGGGCTACACCATATATTTT.

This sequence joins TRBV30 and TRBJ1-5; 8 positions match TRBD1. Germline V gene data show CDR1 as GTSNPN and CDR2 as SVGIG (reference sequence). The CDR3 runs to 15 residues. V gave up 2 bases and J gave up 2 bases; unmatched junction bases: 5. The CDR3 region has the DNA TGTGCCTGGAGTCCCGGGACAGGACGCAATCAGCCCCAGCATTTT. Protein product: CAWSPGTGRNQPQHF.

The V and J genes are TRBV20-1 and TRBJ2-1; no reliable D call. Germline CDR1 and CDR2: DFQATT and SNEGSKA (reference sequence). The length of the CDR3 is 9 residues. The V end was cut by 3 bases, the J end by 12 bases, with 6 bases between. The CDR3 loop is CSASAGQFF. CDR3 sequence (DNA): TGCAGTGCTAGCGCCGGGCAGTTCTTC.

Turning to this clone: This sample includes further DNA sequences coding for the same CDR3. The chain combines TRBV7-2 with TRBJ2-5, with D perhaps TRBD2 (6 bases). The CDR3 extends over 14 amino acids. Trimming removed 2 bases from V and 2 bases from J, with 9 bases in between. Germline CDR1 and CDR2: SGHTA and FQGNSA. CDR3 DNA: TGTGCCAGCAGCTTATGGGCGGGGCAAGAGACCCAGTACTTC. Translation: CASSLWAGQETQYF.

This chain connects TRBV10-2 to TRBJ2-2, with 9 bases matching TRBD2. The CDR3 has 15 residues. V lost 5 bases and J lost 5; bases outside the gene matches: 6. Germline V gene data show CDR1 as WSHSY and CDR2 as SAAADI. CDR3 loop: CASSISGGATGELFF. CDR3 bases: TGCGCCAGCAGTATTAGCGGGGGCGCTACCGGGGAGCTGTTTTTT.

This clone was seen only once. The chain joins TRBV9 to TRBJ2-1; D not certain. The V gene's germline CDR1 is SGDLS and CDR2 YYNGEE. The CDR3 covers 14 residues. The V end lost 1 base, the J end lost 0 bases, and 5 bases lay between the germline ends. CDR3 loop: CASSVTSSYNEQFF. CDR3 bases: TGTGCCAGCAGCGTAACCAGCTCCTACAATGAGCAGTTCTTC.

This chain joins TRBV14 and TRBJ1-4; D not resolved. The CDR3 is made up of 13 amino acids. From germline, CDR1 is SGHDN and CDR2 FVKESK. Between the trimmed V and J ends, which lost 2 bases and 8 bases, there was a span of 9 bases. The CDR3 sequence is CASSQSAREKLFF. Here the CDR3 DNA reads TGTGCCAGCAGCCAAAGCGCGAGGGAAAAACTGTTTTTT.

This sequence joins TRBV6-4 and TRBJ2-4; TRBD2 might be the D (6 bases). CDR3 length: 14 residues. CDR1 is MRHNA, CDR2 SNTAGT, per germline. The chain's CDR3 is CATKEGLAKNIQYF. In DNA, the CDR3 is TGTGCAACTAAGGAGGGCCTAGCCAAAAACATTCAGTACTTC.

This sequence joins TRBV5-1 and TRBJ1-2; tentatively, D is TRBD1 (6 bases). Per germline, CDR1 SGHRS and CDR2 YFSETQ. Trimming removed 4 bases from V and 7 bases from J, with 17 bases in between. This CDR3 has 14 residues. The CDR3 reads CASSGLQGLRGYTF. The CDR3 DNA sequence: TGCGCCAGCAGCGGATTACAGGGTTTGCGTGGCTACACCTTC.

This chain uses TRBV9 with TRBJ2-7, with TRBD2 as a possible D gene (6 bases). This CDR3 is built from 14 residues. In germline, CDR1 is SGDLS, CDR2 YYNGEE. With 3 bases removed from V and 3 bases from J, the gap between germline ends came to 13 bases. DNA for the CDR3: TGTGCCAGCAGCGCGGGAGAGTGGTTCTACGAGCAGTACTTC. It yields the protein CASSAGEWFYEQYF.

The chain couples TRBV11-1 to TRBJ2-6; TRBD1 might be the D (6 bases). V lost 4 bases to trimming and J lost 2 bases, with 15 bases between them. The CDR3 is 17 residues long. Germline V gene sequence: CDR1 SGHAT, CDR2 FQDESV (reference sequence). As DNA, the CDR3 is TGTGCCAGCAGCTCCATAAACCCAGGGGCTGGGGCCAACGTCCTGACTTTC. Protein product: CASSSINPGAGANVLTF.